Included here is one TCR beta chain sequence, with context. Its antigen is still unknown. This record belongs to a study of STAT5B mutations in CD4+ large granular lymphocyte leukemia. Findings of the study overall: CD4-sorted patient repertoires seemed more clonal than healthy CD4+ repertoires.

Trimming shortened V by 0 bases and J by 2 bases, and 8 bases separated the two germline ends. The CDR3 runs to 15 residues. CDR1 and CDR2 from the germline V gene are SGHRS and YFSETQ. Sequenced by immunoSEQ multiplex PCR; TCRdb stores in-frame clones only, minus some. The top ten clones hold around 3% of a sample with fewer than 45,000 clones, approximately 83% of them seen once. The sample taken for sequencing was CD4+ T cells from blood buffy coats. The TCR comes from a human donor in good health. The chain uses TRBV5-1 and TRBJ2-2; TRBD2 might be the D (5 bases). For the CDR3, the DNA is TGCGCCAGCAGCTTGGGGACTGCTAACACCGGGGAGCTGTTTTTT. Its translation: CASSLGTANTGELFF.